A selection of T cell receptor beta chains follows, all from one sample in a study of T-cell memory formation after mild COVID-19. TCRdb re-analysed the 5' RACE reads in MiXCR, keeping a single row per CDR3 protein. The repertoire holds about 390,000 distinct CDR3 sequences, with under 25% as singletons. The sequencing input was PBMCs or a T cell subset sorted from them (not recorded which). These receptor sequences come from an adult woman who had mild COVID-19 (a few samples of this study predate the infection). Cell type and time point are not known. Both conserved end residues are part of each CDR3. A D gene is named only where the DNA matches it firmly. A clone size is listed for some rows: how often the clone was seen (once, few, many), or a class if it is expanded.

V gene	J gene	D gene	clone size	CDR3 DNA	CDR3 protein
TRBV29-1	TRBJ2-7	TRBD2	few	TGCAGCGTCCTGGCTAGCGGGAGGACCAGCTCCTACGAGCAGTACTTC	CSVLASGRTSSYEQYF
TRBV6-5	TRBJ1-4	.	.	TGTGCCAGCGGAAGGACAGATACTAATGAAAAACTGTTTTTT	CASGRTDTNEKLFF
TRBV12-3/TRBV12-4	TRBJ2-2	.	many	TGTGCCAGCAGTTTATCCCCTAGACCCGGGGAGCTGTTTTTT	CASSLSPRPGELFF
TRBV2	TRBJ2-7	.	many	TGTGCCAGCAGCCTGTCTCCCAGCTACGAGCAGTACTTC	CASSLSPSYEQYF
TRBV4-1	TRBJ1-5	TRBD1	few	TGCGCCAGCAGCCAACCCGCGACAGGGAATCAGCCCCAGCATTTT	CASSQPATGNQPQHF
TRBV18	TRBJ2-7	.	.	TGTGCCAGCTCACCCGGGACCTCGTCGGGCGAGCAGTACTTC	CASSPGTSSGEQYF
TRBV6-5	TRBJ2-7	TRBD2	.	TGTGCCAGCAGACGAGCTAGCGGGAGGGAGGTGCAGTACTTC	CASRRASGREVQYF
TRBV20-1	TRBJ1-2	.	few	TGCAGTGCACTTTACGCGGGAGCCTATGGCTACACCTTC	CSALYAGAYGYTF
TRBV10-3	TRBJ2-7	TRBD2	.	TGTGCCATCAGTGGAACTAGCGGGGGGCTCACCTACGAGCAGTACTTC	CAISGTSGGLTYEQYF
TRBV9	TRBJ2-1	TRBD2	many	TGTGCCAGCAGCGTAGCGGTAGCGGGAGGATATGGGAACAATGAGCAGTTCTTC	CASSVAVAGGYGNNEQFF
TRBV20-1	TRBJ2-7	.	many	TGCAGTGCTAGAGGGGTCCGGGACGCCTACGAGCAGTACTTC	CSARGVRDAYEQYF
TRBV20-1	TRBJ2-7	TRBD1	few	TGCAGTGCTAGGACAGGGGGAACCTACGAGCAGTACTTC	CSARTGGTYEQYF
TRBV6-2/TRBV6-3	TRBJ2-5	.	few	TGTGCCAGCGCCTCCCTTTCGGGGACGACGATCCAACAGTACTTC	CASASLSGTTIQQYF
TRBV7-3	TRBJ2-1	.	.	TGTGCCAGCAGCGAAGGGGGGGATCGGTTCTTC	CASSEGGDRFF
TRBV7-2	TRBJ2-6	TRBD2	few	TGTGCCAGCAGCTGGACTAGCGGAGCCTCTGGGGCCAACGTCCTGACTTTC	CASSWTSGASGANVLTF
TRBV30	TRBJ2-1	.	few	TGTGCCTGGAAACTCAAAGCGGCCCACAATGAGCAGTTCTTC	CAWKLKAAHNEQFF
TRBV27	TRBJ2-1	.	.	TGTGCCAGCAGTTTCGGGGGCCCACCCAATGAGCAGTTCTTC	CASSFGGPPNEQFF
TRBV11-3	TRBJ1-6	.	.	TGTGCCAGCAGAGACACGACCGGGGCTGGGCAGTCACCCCTCCACTTT	CASRDTTGAGQSPLHF
TRBV15	TRBJ1-4	.	.	TGTGCCACCAGCAGAGGACACAGGATAGGTGAAAAACTGTTTTTT	CATSRGHRIGEKLFF
TRBV7-2	TRBJ2-1	TRBD1	few	TGTGCCAGCAGCTTAGGGACAGGGGGCCCCTCCTACAATGAGCAGTTCTTC	CASSLGTGGPSYNEQFF
TRBV5-1	TRBJ2-2	.	few	TGCGCCAGCAGCTTAATTTTCCGGGGAGTTGCCGGGGAGCTGTTTTTT	CASSLIFRGVAGELFF
TRBV12-3/TRBV12-4	TRBJ1-2	.	.	TGTGCCAGCAGTTTAGTCGCCGCGGGCAATTATGGCTACACCTTC	CASSLVAAGNYGYTF
TRBV20-1	TRBJ2-1	TRBD2	.	TGCAGTGCTAGAGATCTAGCGGGCATCACCTATGGCTACAATGAGCAGTTCTTC	CSARDLAGITYGYNEQFF
TRBV7-2	TRBJ2-7	.	few	TGTGCCAGCAGCCCCTCGGGGGGCCCCTTCGAGCAGTACTTC	CASSPSGGPFEQYF
TRBV4-1	TRBJ1-4	TRBD1	few	TGCGCCAGCAGCCAAGATGGGACAGGGCTAGAAAAACTGTTTTTT	CASSQDGTGLEKLFF
TRBV20-1	TRBJ2-2	.	few	TGCAGTGCTAGAGATACCCAGGGAAATAGTGCCGGGGAGCTGTTTTTT	CSARDTQGNSAGELFF
TRBV5-1	TRBJ2-5	.	few	TGCGCCAGCAGCTTGGGGGTCGGGTCCCAGAGGGGAGAGACCCAGTACTTC	CASSLGVGSQRGETQYF
TRBV7-9	TRBJ1-2	.	many	TGTGCCAGCAGCTTGGGGCGCCTCAACTATGGCTACACCTTC	CASSLGRLNYGYTF
TRBV4-3	TRBJ2-3	TRBD1	many	TGCGCCAGCAGCCACCAAGGACAGGGTACGCAGTATTTT	CASSHQGQGTQYF
TRBV14	TRBJ2-1	.	.	TGTGCCAGCAGCCAGGGGAGGAATGAGCAGTTCTTC	CASSQGRNEQFF
TRBV3-1	TRBJ1-5	.	few	TGTGCCAGCAGCCCCGGTGGCAGTAGCAATCAGCCCCAGCATTTT	CASSPGGSSNQPQHF
TRBV12-3/TRBV12-4	TRBJ2-1	TRBD2	once	TGTGCCAGCAGAAGTCTAGCGGCTTACAATGAGCAGTTCTTC	CASRSLAAYNEQFF
TRBV4-3	TRBJ2-3	.	.	TGCGCCAGCAGCCAAGATCTCCGGTTTACGCAGTATTTT	CASSQDLRFTQYF
TRBV11-3	TRBJ2-3	.	few	TGTGCCAGCAGCTCCCCGGCGCTGGGGGCGACTCGTACAGATACGCAGTATTTT	CASSSPALGATRTDTQYF
TRBV4-1	TRBJ2-1	TRBD2	.	TGCGCCAGCAGCGGACTAGCGGGGAAATACAATGAGCAGTTCTTC	CASSGLAGKYNEQFF
TRBV9	TRBJ1-1	.	.	TGTGCCAGCAGCGTAGGTGCCACAGGGAACACTGAAGCTTTCTTT	CASSVGATGNTEAFF
TRBV7-9	TRBJ1-1	.	.	TGTGCCAGCAGCCCCCGCCGGACAGTGAACACTGAAGCTTTCTTT	CASSPRRTVNTEAFF
TRBV30	TRBJ2-5	.	.	TGTGCCTGGAGTCCCAGAACCCAAGAGACCCAGTACTTC	CAWSPRTQETQYF
TRBV7-3	TRBJ2-1	TRBD2	few	TGTGCCAGCAGCTTTACTAGCGGGAGCCCTCAGTTCTTC	CASSFTSGSPQFF
TRBV19	TRBJ2-2	TRBD1	few	TGTGCCAGTCAATCCGGGACAGGGGGCGACGGGGAGCTGTTTTTT	CASQSGTGGDGELFF
TRBV5-1	TRBJ1-1	TRBD1	many	TGCGCCAGCACCTTAGGGTCCGCCGGGACAGGGGTACGCGCTGAAGCTTTCTTT	CASTLGSAGTGVRAEAFF
TRBV6-5	TRBJ2-1	TRBD2	.	TGTGCCAGCAGGATGGGACTAGCGGTCAATGAGCAGTTCTTC	CASRMGLAVNEQFF
TRBV10-3	TRBJ2-1	TRBD1	few	TGTGCCATCAGTGATCCGGGACAGGACTTCAATGAGCAGTTCTTC	CAISDPGQDFNEQFF
TRBV20-1	TRBJ2-7	.	.	TGCAGTGTACAGGAAAACTCCTACGAGCAGTACTTC	CSVQENSYEQYF
TRBV20-1	TRBJ2-1	.	.	TGCAGTGCTAGAGATGCGACGGGGAGAGCCTCGGGCTCCTACAATGAGCAGTTCTTC	CSARDATGRASGSYNEQFF
TRBV7-6	TRBJ2-1	.	many	TGTGCCAGCAGCCCCCGACGAATCAGCGATGAGCAGTTCTTC	CASSPRRISDEQFF
TRBV5-1	TRBJ2-7	.	few	TGCGCCAGCAGCTTTGCGGGAACCTACGAGCAGTACTTC	CASSFAGTYEQYF
TRBV6-5	TRBJ2-3	.	.	TGTGCCAGCAGTTATACGGGGGCCGCCGGAGATACGCAGTATTTT	CASSYTGAAGDTQYF